One and the same sample provided the 29 T cell receptor beta chains below, sequenced in a study of metastatic and nonmetastatic thyroid tumors. TCRdb re-clonotyped the PCR reads via MiXCR. The profile shows approximately 16,000 clones, more than 10% of them singletons. Prior to thyroid surgery, none of the patients had received any treatment. Sequencing input: blood. The receptors come from a female donor with papillary thyroid cancer or a benign thyroid nodule (not recorded which). Some clones in this sample may be carry-over from other donors' samples.

By share, this clone ranks as medium-sized (0.01 to 0.1%). The rearrangement links TRBV12-3 or TRBV12-4 to TRBJ2-7; D is possibly TRBD1 (5 bases). The CDR3 has 13 amino acids. V dropped 3 bases and J dropped 7 bases, with 13 bases sitting between them. The CDR3 is CASSFDSMGEQYF. In DNA form, the CDR3 reads TGTGCCAGCAGTTTCGACAGCATGGGGGAGCAGTACTTC.

This chain links TRBV9 with TRBJ2-5; the match to TRBD2 covers 7 bases. Germline-derived CDR1 and CDR2 are SGDLS and YYNGEE. The CDR3 runs 14 residues. Trimming removed 4 bases from V and 1 base from J; junction bases left unmatched: 4. Written as DNA, the CDR3 is TGTGCCAGCAGCCCCTCGGGGGGCCAAGAGACCCAGTACTTC. It specifies CASSPSGGQETQYF.

This clone was observed at least ten times. The chain recombines TRBV30 with TRBJ1-2; no clear D gene. The germline gives CDR1 GTSNPN, CDR2 SVGIG (reference sequence). CDR3 size: 12 residues. Between the trimmed V and J ends, which lost 4 bases and 8 bases, there was a span of 14 bases. The CDR3 spells CAWTQAVGGYTF. CDR3 bases: TGTGCCTGGACACAAGCCGTCGGGGGCTACACCTTC.

This clone was recorded many times. The rearrangement links TRBV20-1 to TRBJ2-7, with D tentatively TRBD1 or TRBD2 (6 bases each). There are 17 residues in the CDR3. Trimming left V 1 base short and J 0 bases short, with 19 bases between. Germline loops: CDR1 DFQATT, CDR2 SNEGSKA (reference sequence). CDR3 in amino acids: CSARVRTGARSSYEQYF. CDR3 DNA sequence: TGCAGTGCTAGAGTTCGCACGGGGGCCCGGAGCTCCTACGAGCAGTACTTC.

This clone has ten or more counts. Written as DNA, the CDR3 is TGTGCCAGCAGAGGACCGGGACAGGGGTTTGAAAAACTGTTTTTT. Translated: CASRGPGQGFEKLFF. The rearrangement links TRBV6-1 to TRBJ1-4; 10 bases line up with TRBD1. V was pared by 6 bases and J by 7 bases, with 8 bases of the junction left unmatched. The germline V gene encodes CDR1 MNHNS and CDR2 SASEGT. The CDR3 consists of 15 residues.

There are many counts of this clone. The rearrangement joins TRBV20-1 to TRBJ1-2; D is undetermined. The CDR3 sequence is 14 residues long. The germline V gene has CDR1 DFQATT and CDR2 SNEGSKA (reference sequence). The V and J ends lost 1 base and 5 bases respectively, with 14 bases between them. This chain's CDR3 is CSARGISDQYGYTF. CDR3 DNA: TGCAGTGCTAGAGGGATCAGCGATCAATATGGCTACACCTTC.

In its sample, this clone is medium-sized. In DNA form, the CDR3 reads TGTGCCAGCAGTTCAGCACAGGGGGCAAGTCAGCCCCAGCATTTT. This sequence encodes CASSSAQGASQPQHF. The chain uses TRBV28 and TRBJ1-5, with 9 positions matching TRBD1. Germline V CDR1 and CDR2: MDHEN, SYDVKM. The length of the CDR3 is 15 residues. The V gene end was trimmed by 4 bases and the J gene end by 6 bases; junction bases not matched to a gene: 7.

The rearrangement joins TRBV9 to TRBJ2-2, with 8 bases matching TRBD1. Losses at the gene ends were 4 bases for V and 5 bases for J; bases not matched to a gene: 10. CDR1 SGDLS and CDR2 YYNGEE come from the germline V gene. The CDR3 extends over 16 amino acids. This CDR3 is CASSPNRGTLTGELFF. CDR3 bases: TGTGCCAGCAGCCCCAACAGGGGGACCCTGACCGGGGAGCTGTTTTTT.

At least ten counts were recorded for this clone. The V gene is TRBV9, the J gene TRBJ1-1, with 7 nucleotides matching TRBD1. Germline CDR1 and CDR2: SGDLS and YYNGEE. This CDR3 is 13 amino acids long. The ends lost 3 bases at V and 3 bases at J; junction bases unmatched: 2. CDR3 DNA: TGTGCCAGCAGCGGACAGGGCGACACTGAAGCTTTCTTT. This sequence encodes CASSGQGDTEAFF.

The sample holds many counts of this clone. The chain employs TRBV6-5 and TRBJ2-5; D not resolved. V shed 2 bases and J shed 5 bases, with 12 bases lying between them. This CDR3 has 14 amino acids. In germline, CDR1 is MNHEY, CDR2 SVGAGI. CDR3 nucleotide sequence: TGTGCCAGCAGTTACATTGGGTTTGGGGAGACCCAGTACTTC. Encoded protein: CASSYIGFGETQYF.

This clone was seen at least ten times. The rearrangement links TRBV28 to TRBJ1-1; D call uncertain. V lost 5 bases to trimming and J lost 0 bases, with 7 bases between them. CDR3 length: 13 residues. Germline CDR1 reads MDHEN; CDR2 reads SYDVKM. The CDR3 DNA follows: TGTGCCAGCAGTAACAGTCTGAACACTGAAGCTTTCTTT. This codes for CASSNSLNTEAFF.

This clone counts as medium-sized. This chain joins TRBV6-2 or TRBV6-3 and TRBJ2-6, with D perhaps TRBD1 or TRBD2 (5 bases each). The CDR3 spans 14 residues. From germline, CDR1 is MNHEY and CDR2 SVGEGT. The CDR3, as DNA: TGTGTTACGACGTGGGGACCTGGGGCCAACGTCCTGACTTTC. Its protein product is CVTTWGPGANVLTF.

This clone was recorded many times. The rearrangement joins TRBV7-8 to TRBJ1-6; perhaps TRBD1 as D (5 bases). Trimming pared 4 bases from V and 9 bases from J, leaving 19 bases between. From germline, CDR1 is SGHVS and CDR2 FQNEAQ. The CDR3 is 16 residues long. Written as DNA, the CDR3 is TGTGCCAGCAGCTCCCAGGCGGCAGGGTCGGGTTCACCCCTCCACTTT. Amino acids: CASSSQAAGSGSPLHF.

This clone was detected many times. This chain connects TRBV7-9 to TRBJ2-1; D possibly corresponds to TRBD1 (6 bases). The V end was cut by 4 bases, the J end by 6 bases, with 13 bases between. Germline V gives CDR1 SEHNR, CDR2 FQNEAQ (reference sequence). The CDR3 covers 14 residues. DNA of the CDR3: TGTGCCAGCAGCTCATACAGGGCACCCAATGAGCAGTTCTTC. Translating gives CASSSYRAPNEQFF.

The chain uses TRBV27 and TRBJ1-2, with D perhaps matching TRBD1 (5 bases). Germline values: CDR1 MNHEY, CDR2 SMNVEV (reference sequence). The CDR3 is made up of 13 amino acids. The ends were cut back, 7 bases at V and 7 bases at J, with 16 bases in the middle. For the CDR3, the DNA is TGTGCCAGCATCCAGCAAGGGGCGAGTGGCTACACCTTC. It specifies CASIQQGASGYTF.

The table lists this clone with many counts. CDR3 nucleotide sequence: TGTGCCAGCACTACCTGGGGCATTAAATCCTACAATGAGCAGTTCTTC. This gives the protein CASTTWGIKSYNEQFF. The chain links TRBV28 to TRBJ2-1, with D maybe TRBD1 (5 bases). This CDR3 is built from 16 residues. Trimming stripped 7 bases from V and 1 base from J, with 17 bases between. Germline assignment: CDR1 MDHEN and CDR2 SYDVKM. The variable domain in full, with the rest retrieved from reference TRBV28 and TRBJ2-1, is DVKVTQSSRYLVKRTGEKVFLECVQDMDHENMFWYRQDPGLGLRLIYFSYDVKMKEKGDIPEGYSVSREKKERFSLILESASTNQTSMYLCASTTWGIKSYNEQFFGPGTRLTVL.

This clone was detected ten times or more. The V gene is TRBV5-1, the J gene TRBJ1-1; D is unclear. V was clipped by 2 bases and J by 7 bases, with 12 bases between them. CDR3 length equals 13 residues. CDR1 and CDR2 from the germline V gene are SGHRS and YFSETQ. CDR3 region: CASSFEGSIEAFF. The CDR3 nucleotides read TGCGCCAGCAGCTTCGAGGGTAGCATTGAAGCTTTCTTT.

V is TRBV27 and J is TRBJ2-3; 14 nucleotides agree with TRBD2. The CDR3 covers 19 residues. After removal of 4 bases from V and 5 bases from J, the junction contained 14 bases not matched to a gene. In germline, CDR1 is MNHEY, CDR2 SMNVEV (reference sequence). CDR3 DNA: TGTGCCAGCAGTTCGGGACTAGCGGGAGAAGGGATCATGCGAGATACGCAGTATTTT. Its translation: CASSSGLAGEGIMRDTQYF.

This clone was detected ten times or more. The chain employs TRBV5-1 and TRBJ1-6, with D uncertain. The CDR3 is 13 residues long. The germline V and J ends were trimmed by 4 bases and 10 bases, with 12 bases remaining between them. Germline CDR1 and CDR2: SGHRS and YFSETQ. The CDR3 protein is CASSTAPASPLHF. In DNA, the CDR3 is TGCGCCAGCAGCACCGCCCCAGCCTCACCCCTCCACTTT. The full variable domain, in which reference TRBV5-1 and TRBJ1-6 provide the parts outside the CDR3, is KAGVTQTPRYLIKTRGQQVTLSCSPISGHRSVSWYQQTPGQGLQFLFEYFSETQRNKGNFPGRFSGRQFSNSRSEMNVSTLELGDSALYLCASSTAPASPLHFGNGTRLTVT.

This clone has a count of ten or more. The V call is TRBV19, the J call TRBJ2-1, with a possible D match to TRBD2 (7 bases). The germline V and J ends were trimmed by 6 bases and 6 bases, with 18 bases remaining between them. CDR1 and CDR2 (germline): LNHDA, SQIVND (reference sequence). This CDR3 is built from 15 residues. The CDR3 sequence is CASRKGGELGNEQFF. The CDR3 DNA sequence: TGTGCCAGTAGGAAAGGGGGGGAGCTCGGCAATGAGCAGTTCTTC.

This clone was seen ten or more times. The chain recombines TRBV18 with TRBJ1-5; D is perhaps TRBD1 (6 bases). CDR3 size: 14 residues. Germline-derived CDR1 and CDR2 are KGHSH and LQKENI. The germline V and J ends were trimmed by 3 bases and 5 bases, with 11 bases remaining between them. The CDR3 loop is CASSPRTDYQPQHF. CDR3 sequence (DNA): TGTGCCAGCTCACCTCGGACAGACTATCAGCCCCAGCATTTT.

This clone came up many times. Other DNA sequences in this sample translate to the same CDR3. The chain uses TRBV6-2 or TRBV6-3 and TRBJ1-1, with 7 bases identical to TRBD1. Germline CDR1 reads MNHEY; CDR2 reads SVGEGT. J lost 4 bases, V lost 6 bases, and 8 bases had no gene match. This CDR3 is 14 amino acids long. This chain's CDR3 is CASSPQGGVTEAFF. The CDR3 region has the DNA TGTGCCAGCAGCCCCCAGGGGGGGGTCACTGAAGCTTTCTTT.

This clone showed up many times. The V gene is TRBV11-3, the J gene TRBJ1-1; D perhaps matches TRBD1 (5 bases). This CDR3 has 13 residues. Trimming took 6 bases from V and 6 from J, leaving 14 bases between them. The germline gives CDR1 SGHNT, CDR2 YENEEA. CDR3 in DNA: TGTGCCAGCAGTTCTCGGTGGGGGGCTGAAGCTTTCTTT. The encoded protein is CASSSRWGAEAFF.

This clone was picked up many times. This rearrangement joins TRBV20-1 to TRBJ1-5, with 8 bases aligning to TRBD2. Matching the DNA end better, TRBJ2-3 makes the J call doubtful. The CDR3 has 17 amino acids. Germline V gene sequence: CDR1 DFQATT, CDR2 SNEGSKA (reference sequence). The CDR3 DNA is TGCAGTGCTAGAACCGGGGGGGCAGGGTCTAAGGCACAGCCCCAGTATTTT. Its translation is CSARTGGAGSKAQPQYF.

This clone was counted ten times or more. The chain links TRBV7-9 to TRBJ2-7, with a tentative D call TRBD1 (5 bases). The CDR3 totals 12 residues. The V gene lost 7 bases and the J gene lost 12 bases, with 19 bases spanning the gap. Germline-derived CDR1 and CDR2 are SEHNR and FQNEAQ (reference sequence). The CDR3 DNA follows: TGTGCCAGCACCCCCGCAGGGCGGTTGTGGTACTTC. Translating it yields CASTPAGRLWYF.

A word on this clone: A much larger clone lies one base from this, so it may be a read error. This chain joins TRBV5-6 and TRBJ1-2; possibly TRBD1 for D (6 bases). CDR3 length equals 13 residues. CDR1 SGHDT and CDR2 YYEEEE come from the germline V gene. The CDR3 bases are TGTGTCAGCAGCCTCCCACAGGGATCCGGCTACACCTTC. As protein: CVSSLPQGSGYTF.

This clone was counted at least ten times. This chain connects TRBV30 to TRBJ2-6; D perhaps matches TRBD2 (5 bases). V lost 8 bases, J lost 3 bases, and 14 bases lay in between. The CDR3 totals 14 residues. Per germline, CDR1 GTSNPN and CDR2 SVGIG (reference sequence). In DNA, the CDR3 is TGTGCCCGTGATGAGGGCGGTGGGGCCAACGTCCTGACTTTC. Protein product: CARDEGGGANVLTF.

Sample share makes this clone medium-sized. V and J are TRBV28 and TRBJ1-2; 8 nucleotides align to TRBD1. With 3 bases clipped from V and 8 bases from J, the junction kept 5 bases outside the gene matches. The CDR3 is 13 amino acids. Germline CDR1 reads MDHEN; CDR2 reads SYDVKM. The CDR3 protein is CASSLHRGEGYTF. CDR3 coding DNA: TGTGCCAGCAGTTTGCACAGGGGGGAAGGCTACACCTTC.

This clone was seen ten or more times. This chain links TRBV5-5 with TRBJ1-5; D remains unclear. Per germline, CDR1 SGHKS and CDR2 YYEKEE (reference sequence). The CDR3 is made up of 15 amino acids. V gave up 4 bases and J gave up 3 bases, with 14 bases separating them. The CDR3 region has the DNA TGTGCCAGCAGCCAGTTAGGCTTCGACAATCAGCCCCAGCATTTT. Its translation is CASSQLGFDNQPQHF.